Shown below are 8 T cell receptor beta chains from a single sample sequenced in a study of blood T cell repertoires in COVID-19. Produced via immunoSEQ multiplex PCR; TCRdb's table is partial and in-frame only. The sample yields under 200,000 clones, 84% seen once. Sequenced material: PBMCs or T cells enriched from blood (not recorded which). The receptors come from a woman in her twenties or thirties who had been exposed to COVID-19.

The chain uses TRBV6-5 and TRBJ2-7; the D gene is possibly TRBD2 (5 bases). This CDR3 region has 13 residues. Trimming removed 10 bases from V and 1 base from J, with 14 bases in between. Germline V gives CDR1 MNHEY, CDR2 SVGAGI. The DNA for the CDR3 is TGTGCCACCGTGGGAGTCCCTTCCTACGAGCAGTACTTC. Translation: CATVGVPSYEQYF.

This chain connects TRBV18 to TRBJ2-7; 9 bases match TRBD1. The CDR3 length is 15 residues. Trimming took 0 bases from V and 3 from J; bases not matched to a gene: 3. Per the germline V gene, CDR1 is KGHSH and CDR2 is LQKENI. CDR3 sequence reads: CASSPPMGQGYEQYF. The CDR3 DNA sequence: TGTGCCAGCTCACCACCGATGGGACAGGGCTACGAGCAGTACTTC. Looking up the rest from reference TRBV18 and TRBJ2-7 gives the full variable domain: NAGVMQNPRHLVRRRGQEARLRCSPMKGHSHVYWYRQLPEEGLKFMVYLQKENIIDESGMPKERFSAEFPKEGPSILRIQQVVRGDSAAYFCASSPPMGQGYEQYFGPGTRLTVT.

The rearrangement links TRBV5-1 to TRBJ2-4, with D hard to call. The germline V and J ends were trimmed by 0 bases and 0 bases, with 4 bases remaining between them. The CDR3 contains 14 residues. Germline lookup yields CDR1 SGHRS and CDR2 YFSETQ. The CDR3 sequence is CASSLALAKNIQYF. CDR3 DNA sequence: TGCGCCAGCAGCTTGGCCCTAGCCAAAAACATTCAGTACTTC.

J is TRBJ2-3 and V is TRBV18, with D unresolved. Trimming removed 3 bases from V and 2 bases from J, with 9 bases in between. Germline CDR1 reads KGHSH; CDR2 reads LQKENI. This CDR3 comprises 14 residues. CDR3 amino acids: CASSPRRSTDTQYF. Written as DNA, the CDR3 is TGTGCCAGCTCACCTCGCAGATCCACAGATACGCAGTATTTT. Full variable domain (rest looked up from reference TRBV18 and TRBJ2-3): NAGVMQNPRHLVRRRGQEARLRCSPMKGHSHVYWYRQLPEEGLKFMVYLQKENIIDESGMPKERFSAEFPKEGPSILRIQQVVRGDSAAYFCASSPRRSTDTQYFGPGTRLTVL.

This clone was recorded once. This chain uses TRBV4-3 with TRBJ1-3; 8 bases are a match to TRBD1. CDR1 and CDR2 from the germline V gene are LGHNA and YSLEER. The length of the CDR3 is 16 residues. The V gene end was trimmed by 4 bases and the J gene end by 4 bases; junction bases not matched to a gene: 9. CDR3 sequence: CASSPQGQGSGNTIYF. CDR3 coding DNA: TGCGCCAGCAGCCCCCAAGGACAGGGCTCCGGAAACACCATATATTTT.

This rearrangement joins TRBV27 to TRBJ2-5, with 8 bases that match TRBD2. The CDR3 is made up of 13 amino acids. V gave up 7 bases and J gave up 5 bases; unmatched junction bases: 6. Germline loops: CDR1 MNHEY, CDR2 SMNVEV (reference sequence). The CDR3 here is CASKSGGGETQYF. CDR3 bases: TGTGCCAGCAAGAGCGGGGGTGGGGAGACCCAGTACTTC.

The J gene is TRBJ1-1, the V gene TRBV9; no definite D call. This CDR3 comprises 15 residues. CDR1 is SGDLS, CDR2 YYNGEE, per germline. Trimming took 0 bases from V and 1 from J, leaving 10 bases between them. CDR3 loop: CASSVVPGSNTEAFF. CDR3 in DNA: TGTGCCAGCAGCGTAGTTCCAGGATCGAACACTGAAGCTTTCTTT. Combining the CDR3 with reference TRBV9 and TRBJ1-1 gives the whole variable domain DSGVTQTPKHLITATGQRVTLRCSPRSGDLSVYWYQQSLDQGLQFLIQYYNGEERAKGNILERFSAQQFPDLHSELNLSSLELGDSALYFCASSVVPGSNTEAFFGQGTRLTVV.

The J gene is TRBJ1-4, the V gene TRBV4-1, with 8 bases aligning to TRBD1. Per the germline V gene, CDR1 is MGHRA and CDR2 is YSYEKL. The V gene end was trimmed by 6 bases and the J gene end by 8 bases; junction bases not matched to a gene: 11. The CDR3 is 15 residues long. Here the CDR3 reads CASSSRGRLEEKLFF. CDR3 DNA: TGCGCCAGCAGTTCCAGGGGGCGGTTGGAAGAAAAACTGTTTTTT.